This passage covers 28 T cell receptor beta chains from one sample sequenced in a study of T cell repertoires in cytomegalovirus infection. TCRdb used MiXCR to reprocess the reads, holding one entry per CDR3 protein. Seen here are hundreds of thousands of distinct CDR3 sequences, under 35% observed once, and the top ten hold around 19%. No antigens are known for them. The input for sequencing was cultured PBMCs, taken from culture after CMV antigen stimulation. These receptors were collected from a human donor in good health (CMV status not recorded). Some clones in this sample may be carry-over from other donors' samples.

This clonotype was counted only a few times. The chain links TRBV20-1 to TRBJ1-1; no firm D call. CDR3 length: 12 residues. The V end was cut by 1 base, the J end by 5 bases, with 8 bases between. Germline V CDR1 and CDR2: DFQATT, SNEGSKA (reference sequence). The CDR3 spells CSARVGITEAFF. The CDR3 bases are TGCAGTGCTAGAGTCGGGATAACTGAAGCTTTCTTT.

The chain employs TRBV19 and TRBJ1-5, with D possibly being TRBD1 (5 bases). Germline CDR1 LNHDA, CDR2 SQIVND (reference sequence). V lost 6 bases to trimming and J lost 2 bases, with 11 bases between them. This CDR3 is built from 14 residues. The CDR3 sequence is CASSVRVGNQPQHF. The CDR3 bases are TGTGCCAGTAGCGTCAGGGTTGGCAATCAGCCCCAGCATTTT.

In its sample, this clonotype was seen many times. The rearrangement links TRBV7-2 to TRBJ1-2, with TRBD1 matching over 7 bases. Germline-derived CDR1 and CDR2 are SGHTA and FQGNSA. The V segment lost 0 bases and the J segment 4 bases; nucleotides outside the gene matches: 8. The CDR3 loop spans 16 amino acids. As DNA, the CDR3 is TGTGCCAGCAGCTTAGCCCCGGCAGGGGGTGCCTATGGCTACACCTTC. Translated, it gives CASSLAPAGGAYGYTF.

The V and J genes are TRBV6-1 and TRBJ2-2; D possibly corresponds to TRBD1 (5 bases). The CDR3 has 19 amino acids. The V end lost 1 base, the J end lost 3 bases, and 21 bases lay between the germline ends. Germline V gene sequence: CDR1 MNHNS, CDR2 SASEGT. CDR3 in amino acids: CASSEGVTGPRLDTGELFF. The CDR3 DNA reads TGTGCCAGCAGTGAAGGGGTCACAGGTCCACGTTTAGACACCGGGGAGCTGTTTTTT.

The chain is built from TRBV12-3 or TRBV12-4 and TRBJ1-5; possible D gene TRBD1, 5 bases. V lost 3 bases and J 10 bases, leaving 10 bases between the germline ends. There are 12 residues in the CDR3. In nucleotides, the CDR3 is TGTGCCAGCAGTTTGGGGGGGAACCCCCAGCATTTT. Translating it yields CASSLGGNPQHF.

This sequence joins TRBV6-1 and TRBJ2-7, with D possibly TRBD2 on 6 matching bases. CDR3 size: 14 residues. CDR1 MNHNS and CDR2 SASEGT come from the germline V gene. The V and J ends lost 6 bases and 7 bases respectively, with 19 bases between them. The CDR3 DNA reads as TGTGCCAGCAGGGCAGCGGGTACGTCGGGAGAGCAGTACTTC. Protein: CASRAAGTSGEQYF.

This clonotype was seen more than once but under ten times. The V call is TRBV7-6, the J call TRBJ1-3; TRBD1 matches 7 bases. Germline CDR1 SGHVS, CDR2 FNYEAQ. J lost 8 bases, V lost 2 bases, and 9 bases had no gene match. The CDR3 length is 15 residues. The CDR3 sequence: CASSLTHRGGDTIYF. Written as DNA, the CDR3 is TGTGCCAGCAGCTTAACGCACAGGGGAGGAGACACCATATATTTT. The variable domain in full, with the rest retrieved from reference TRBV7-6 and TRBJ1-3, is GAGVSQSPRYKVTKRGQDVALRCDPISGHVSLYWYRQALGQGPEFLTYFNYEAQQDKSGLPNDRFSAERPEGSISTLTIQRTEQRDSAMYRCASSLTHRGGDTIYFGEGSWLTVV.

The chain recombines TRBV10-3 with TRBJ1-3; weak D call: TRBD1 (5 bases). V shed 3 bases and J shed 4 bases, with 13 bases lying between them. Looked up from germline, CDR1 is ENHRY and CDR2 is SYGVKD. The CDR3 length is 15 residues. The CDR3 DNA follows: TGTGCCATCAGTGATGCCAGGGTCTCCGGAAACACCATATATTTT. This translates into CAISDARVSGNTIYF.

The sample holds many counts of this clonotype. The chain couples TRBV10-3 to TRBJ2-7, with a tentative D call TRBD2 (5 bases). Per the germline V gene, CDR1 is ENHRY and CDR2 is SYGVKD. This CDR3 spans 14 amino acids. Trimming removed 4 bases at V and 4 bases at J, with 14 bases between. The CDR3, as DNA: TGTGCCATCAGTGGGGGTGGGGTAGCGTACGAGCAGTACTTC. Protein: CAISGGGVAYEQYF.

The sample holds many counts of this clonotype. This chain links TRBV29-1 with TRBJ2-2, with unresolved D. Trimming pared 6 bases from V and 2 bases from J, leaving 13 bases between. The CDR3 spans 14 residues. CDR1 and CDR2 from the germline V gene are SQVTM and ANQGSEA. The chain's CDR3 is CSVGSSLNTGELFF. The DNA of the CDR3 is TGCAGCGTCGGCAGCAGCCTAAACACCGGGGAGCTGTTTTTT.

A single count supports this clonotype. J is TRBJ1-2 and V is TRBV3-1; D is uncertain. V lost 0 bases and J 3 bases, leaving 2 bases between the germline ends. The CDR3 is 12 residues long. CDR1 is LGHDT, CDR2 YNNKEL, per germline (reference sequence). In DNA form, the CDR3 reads TGTGCCAGCAGCCAAGACTACTATGGCTACACCTTC. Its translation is CASSQDYYGYTF.

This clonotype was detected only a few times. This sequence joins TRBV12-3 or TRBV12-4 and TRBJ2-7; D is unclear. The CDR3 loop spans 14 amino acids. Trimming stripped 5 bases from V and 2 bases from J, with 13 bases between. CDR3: CASSHATRPYEQYF. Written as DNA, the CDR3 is TGTGCCAGCAGTCATGCGACTCGTCCCTACGAGCAGTACTTC.

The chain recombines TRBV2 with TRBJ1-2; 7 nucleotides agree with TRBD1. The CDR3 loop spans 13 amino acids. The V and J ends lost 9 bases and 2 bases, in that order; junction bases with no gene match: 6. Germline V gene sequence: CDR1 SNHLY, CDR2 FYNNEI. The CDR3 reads CASTTGVNYGYTF. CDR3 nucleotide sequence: TGTGCCAGTACCACAGGGGTCAACTATGGCTACACCTTC.

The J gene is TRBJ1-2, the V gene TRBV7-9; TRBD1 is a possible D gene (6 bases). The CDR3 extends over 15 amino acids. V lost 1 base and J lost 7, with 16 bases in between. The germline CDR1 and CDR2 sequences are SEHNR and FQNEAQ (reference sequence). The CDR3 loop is CASSLGGGRSGGYTF. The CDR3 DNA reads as TGTGCCAGCAGCTTAGGTGGGGGCAGGAGTGGTGGCTACACCTTC. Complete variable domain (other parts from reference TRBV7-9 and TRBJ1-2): DTGVSQNPRHKITKRGQNVTFRCDPISEHNRLYWYRQTLGQGPEFLTYFQNEAQLEKSRLLSDRFSAERPKGSFSTLEIQRTEQGDSAMYLCASSLGGGRSGGYTFGSGTRLTVV.

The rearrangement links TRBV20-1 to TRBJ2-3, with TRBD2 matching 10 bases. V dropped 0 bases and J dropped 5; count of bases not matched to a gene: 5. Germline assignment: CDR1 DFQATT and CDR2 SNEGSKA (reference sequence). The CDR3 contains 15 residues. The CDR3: CSARDPAGGQDTQYF. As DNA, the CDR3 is TGCAGTGCTAGAGATCCAGCGGGGGGGCAAGATACGCAGTATTTT.

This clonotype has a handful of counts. The CDR3 loop is CASSYEQWTGELFF. CDR3 bases: TGTGCCAGCAGCTACGAACAGTGGACCGGGGAGCTGTTTTTT. The rearrangement joins TRBV7-6 to TRBJ2-2; no clear D. The V end was cut by 4 bases, the J end by 5 bases, with 11 bases between. The germline V gene has CDR1 SGHVS and CDR2 FNYEAQ. This CDR3 comprises 14 residues.

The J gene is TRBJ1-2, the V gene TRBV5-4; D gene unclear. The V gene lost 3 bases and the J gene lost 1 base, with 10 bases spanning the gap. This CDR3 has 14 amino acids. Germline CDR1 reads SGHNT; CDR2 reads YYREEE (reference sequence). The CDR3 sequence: CASSSLSLNYGYTF. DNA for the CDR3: TGTGCCAGCAGCTCCCTGTCTCTTAACTATGGCTACACCTTC.

CDR3 sequence reads: CASSLAGFYTF. In DNA form, the CDR3 reads TGTGCCAGCAGCTTAGCAGGGTTCTACACCTTC. The chain recombines TRBV11-2 with TRBJ1-2; a weak D match, TRBD1 (5 bases). Trimming removed 1 base from V and 10 bases from J, with 7 bases in between. From germline, CDR1 is SGHAT and CDR2 FQNNGV. CDR3 size: 11 residues.

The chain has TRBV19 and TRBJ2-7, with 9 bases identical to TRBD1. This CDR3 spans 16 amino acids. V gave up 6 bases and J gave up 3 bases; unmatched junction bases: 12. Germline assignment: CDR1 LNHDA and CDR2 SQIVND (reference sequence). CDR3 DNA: TGTGCCAGTAGGACCTGGGGACAGGGTCAAAACTACGAGCAGTACTTC. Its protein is CASRTWGQGQNYEQYF.

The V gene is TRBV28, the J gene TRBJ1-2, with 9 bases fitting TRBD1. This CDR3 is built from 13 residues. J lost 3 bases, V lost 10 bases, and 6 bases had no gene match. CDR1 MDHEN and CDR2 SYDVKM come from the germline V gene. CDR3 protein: CATTGGFDYGYTF. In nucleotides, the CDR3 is TGTGCCACCACAGGGGGCTTCGACTATGGCTACACCTTC.

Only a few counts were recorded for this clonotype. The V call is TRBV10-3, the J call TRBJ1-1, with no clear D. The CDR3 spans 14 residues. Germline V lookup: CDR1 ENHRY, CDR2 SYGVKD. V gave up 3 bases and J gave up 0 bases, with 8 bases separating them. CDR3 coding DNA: TGTGCCATCAGTGAACGCACCATGAACACTGAAGCTTTCTTT. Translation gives CAISERTMNTEAFF.

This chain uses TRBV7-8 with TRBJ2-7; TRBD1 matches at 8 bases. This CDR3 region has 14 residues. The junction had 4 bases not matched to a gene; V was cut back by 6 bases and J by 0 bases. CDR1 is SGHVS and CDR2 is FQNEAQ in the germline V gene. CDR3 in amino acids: CASSSDRASYEQYF. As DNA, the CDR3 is TGTGCCAGCAGTTCGGACAGGGCCTCCTACGAGCAGTACTTC.

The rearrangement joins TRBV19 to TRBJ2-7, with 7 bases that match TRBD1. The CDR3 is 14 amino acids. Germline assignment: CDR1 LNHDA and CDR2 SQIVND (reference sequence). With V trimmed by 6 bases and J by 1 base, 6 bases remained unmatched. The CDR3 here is CASRMAGGSYEQYF. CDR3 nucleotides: TGTGCCAGTAGGATGGCAGGGGGATCCTACGAGCAGTACTTC.

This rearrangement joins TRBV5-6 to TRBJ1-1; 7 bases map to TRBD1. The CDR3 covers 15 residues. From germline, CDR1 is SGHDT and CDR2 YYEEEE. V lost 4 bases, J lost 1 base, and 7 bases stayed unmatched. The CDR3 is CASSVAGQKNTEAFF. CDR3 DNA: TGTGCCAGCAGCGTAGCGGGACAGAAGAACACTGAAGCTTTCTTT.

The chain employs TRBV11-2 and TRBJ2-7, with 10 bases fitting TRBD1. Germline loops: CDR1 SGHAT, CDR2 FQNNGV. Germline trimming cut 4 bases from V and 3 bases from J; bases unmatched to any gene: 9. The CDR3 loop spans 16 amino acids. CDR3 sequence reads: CASSSGVGTGVYEQYF. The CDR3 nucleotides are TGTGCCAGCAGCTCGGGGGTCGGGACAGGGGTCTACGAGCAGTACTTC.

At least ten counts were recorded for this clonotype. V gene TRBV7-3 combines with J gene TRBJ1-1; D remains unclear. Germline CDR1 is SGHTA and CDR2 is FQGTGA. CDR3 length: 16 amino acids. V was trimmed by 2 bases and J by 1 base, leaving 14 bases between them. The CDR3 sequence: CASSLGVRGQNTEAFF. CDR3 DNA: TGTGCCAGCAGCTTAGGGGTACGAGGCCAGAACACTGAAGCTTTCTTT.

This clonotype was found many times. CDR3 loop: CASSYADRGDSPLHF. The CDR3 bases are TGTGCCAGCAGTTACGCGGACAGGGGAGATTCACCCCTCCACTTT. V and J are TRBV6-5 and TRBJ1-6; 9 bases align to TRBD1. The V segment lost 2 bases and the J segment 8 bases; nucleotides outside the gene matches: 4. Germline-derived CDR1 and CDR2 are MNHEY and SVGAGI. The CDR3 totals 15 residues.

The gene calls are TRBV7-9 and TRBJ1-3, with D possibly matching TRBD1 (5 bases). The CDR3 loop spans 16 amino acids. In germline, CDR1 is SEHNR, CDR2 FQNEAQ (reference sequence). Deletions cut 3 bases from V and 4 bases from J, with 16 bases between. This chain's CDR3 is CASSLMYGGNGNTIYF. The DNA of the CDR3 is TGTGCCAGCAGCTTGATGTATGGGGGTAACGGAAACACCATATATTTT.